Following are 31 T cell receptor beta chains from one sample sequenced in a study of blood T cells in healthy people across ages. A second PCR, run for roughly 7 to 11 cycles, used a sample-barcoded 5' primer plus a J-beta primer mix. TCRdb re-called the 5' RACE reads through MiXCR, storing one row per CDR3 protein. The table includes 800,000 or so distinct CDR3 sequences, approximately 25% detected once. This sample also belongs to another study, concerning T cells of mothers and their children.

Sequences were obtained from blood. The receptors were sampled from a boy aged 10-17 years in good health.

The chain links TRBV29-1 to TRBJ1-1; tentative D call: TRBD1 (5 bases). The CDR3 has 12 residues. Trimming took 3 bases from V and 9 from J, leaving 14 bases between them. CDR1 is SQVTM and CDR2 is ANQGSEA in the germline V gene. CDR3 region: CSVDVPGDQAFF. The DNA for the CDR3 is TGCAGCGTTGATGTCCCGGGGGACCAAGCTTTCTTT.

J is TRBJ2-7 and V is TRBV20-1; a possible D gene is TRBD1 (5 bases). The CDR3 is 15 amino acids. V was clipped by 0 bases and J by 3 bases, with 15 bases between them. Germline loops: CDR1 DFQATT, CDR2 SNEGSKA (reference sequence). Here the CDR3 reads CSARDVAGNHYEQYF. CDR3 sequence (DNA): TGCAGTGCTAGAGATGTAGCAGGGAATCACTACGAGCAGTACTTC.

The genes are TRBV15 and TRBJ2-1; TRBD2 matches at 10 bases. Per the germline V gene, CDR1 is LNHNV and CDR2 is YYDKDF (reference sequence). The CDR3 totals 15 residues. The J segment lost 9 bases and the V segment lost 0 bases, leaving 5 bases of the junction unmatched. This CDR3 reads CATSRDYSGRGEQFF. CDR3 nucleotide sequence: TGTGCCACCAGCAGAGATTACAGCGGGAGGGGTGAGCAGTTCTTC.

This clonotype has just a few counts. An end of the junction does not agree with germline; a read error may underlie this. V usage is TRBV28 and J usage is TRBJ2-5, with 8 bases lining up with TRBD2. CDR1 and CDR2 from the germline V gene are MDHEN and SYDVKM. The CDR3 is 14 amino acids. The CDR3 loop is CVSSPVSGVETQYF. The CDR3 DNA follows: TGTGTCAGCAGTCCCGTTAGCGGGGTGGAGACCCAGTACTTC.

On this clonotype: Sequence at one end of the junction differs from germline and may be a read error. This chain links TRBV4-3 with TRBJ1-4; 8 bases map to TRBD1. This CDR3 has 16 amino acids. The V gene's germline CDR1 is LGHNA and CDR2 YSLEER. The DNA of the CDR3 is TGCGCCAGCAGCAAAGAAATGGCGGGACAGGATGAAAAACTGCTTTTT. Its protein is CASSKEMAGQDEKLLF.

The chain couples TRBV9 to TRBJ2-5; D is possibly TRBD2 (6 bases). This CDR3 has 16 amino acids. V dropped 1 base and J dropped 1 base, with 14 bases sitting between them. Germline V gives CDR1 SGDLS, CDR2 YYNGEE. CDR3 region: CASSVSAGWTQETQYF. The CDR3 DNA follows: TGTGCCAGCAGCGTATCCGCGGGGTGGACCCAAGAGACCCAGTACTTC.

In its sample, this clonotype was seen a few times. The genes are TRBV29-1 and TRBJ2-7, with 7 bases fitting TRBD1. The length of the CDR3 is 14 residues. V was clipped by 4 bases and J by 7 bases; unmatched bases: 13. The germline gives CDR1 SQVTM, CDR2 ANQGSEA. CDR3 DNA: TGCAGCGTTGGCCCGGCCATAACAGGGGAAGAGCAGTACTTC. Protein sequence: CSVGPAITGEEQYF.

This chain uses TRBV18 with TRBJ1-5, with D possibly being TRBD1 (6 bases). V shed 3 bases and J shed 5 bases, with 11 bases lying between them. The CDR3 is 14 amino acids. Germline V gene sequence: CDR1 KGHSH, CDR2 LQKENI. The CDR3 bases are TGTGCCAGCTCACCGGACAGCATTGATCAGCCCCAGCATTTT. As protein: CASSPDSIDQPQHF. Using reference TRBV18 and TRBJ1-5 for the parts outside the CDR3, the full variable domain is NAGVMQNPRHLVRRRGQEARLRCSPMKGHSHVYWYRQLPEEGLKFMVYLQKENIIDESGMPKERFSAEFPKEGPSILRIQQVVRGDSAAYFCASSPDSIDQPQHFGDGTRLSIL.

Turning to this clonotype: At one end, the junction sequence differs from germline, possibly due to a read error. The chain joins TRBV12-3 or TRBV12-4 to TRBJ2-1; perhaps TRBD1 as D (6 bases). The CDR3 covers 15 residues. The CDR3 DNA reads as TGTGCCGGCAGTTTAGCGTCGACAGGTCGCCTTGAGCAGTTCTTC. Its translation: CAGSLASTGRLEQFF.

The chain joins TRBV15 to TRBJ1-2; D gene uncertain. V lost 3 bases and J 3 bases, leaving 11 bases between the germline ends. The germline V gene encodes CDR1 LNHNV and CDR2 YYDKDF (reference sequence). CDR3 length: 14 amino acids. DNA for the CDR3: TGTGCCACCAGCAGCCTTAGGACGGACTATGGCTACACCTTC. Protein: CATSSLRTDYGYTF.

The chain has TRBV2 and TRBJ2-5; D possibly matches TRBD1 or TRBD2 (5 bases each). The CDR3 loop spans 14 amino acids. The V end lost 5 bases, the J end lost 4 bases, and 14 bases lay between the germline ends. Looked up from germline, CDR1 is SNHLY and CDR2 is FYNNEI. The CDR3 region has the DNA TGTGCCAGCAGTTCCGGGACCCGTCGAGAGACCCAGTACTTC. This encodes CASSSGTRRETQYF.

This clonotype was recorded a few times. The rearrangement links TRBV28 to TRBJ1-5; D possibly corresponds to TRBD1 (6 bases). The germline V and J ends were trimmed by 6 bases and 7 bases, with 22 bases remaining between them. The germline V gene encodes CDR1 MDHEN and CDR2 SYDVKM. CDR3 length: 16 residues. The CDR3, as DNA: TGTGCCAGCAGCTCATGGACAGCCGAACATAGGCAGCCCCAGCATTTT. This translates into CASSSWTAEHRQPQHF. Looking up the rest from reference TRBV28 and TRBJ1-5 gives the full variable domain: DVKVTQSSRYLVKRTGEKVFLECVQDMDHENMFWYRQDPGLGLRLIYFSYDVKMKEKGDIPEGYSVSREKKERFSLILESASTNQTSMYLCASSSWTAEHRQPQHFGDGTRLSIL.

This clonotype was seen only a few times. The chain couples TRBV7-9 to TRBJ2-2; 7 positions agree with TRBD2. Germline-derived CDR1 and CDR2 are SEHNR and FQNEAQ (reference sequence). V was clipped by 10 bases and J by 6 bases; unmatched bases: 2. This CDR3 comprises 11 residues. CDR3 sequence (DNA): TGTGCCACCGGACTAGCCGGGGAGCTGTTTTTT. This sequence encodes CATGLAGELFF.

In this sample, this clonotype turned up a few times. The chain has TRBV12-3 or TRBV12-4 and TRBJ2-7; 7 nucleotides line up with TRBD2. The junction had 9 bases not matched to a gene; V was cut back by 4 bases and J by 3 bases. CDR3 length: 15 residues. The CDR3 sequence is CASSWGGGGGYEQYF. The CDR3 DNA sequence: TGTGCCAGCAGTTGGGGAGGCGGGGGAGGCTACGAGCAGTACTTC.

The CDR3 bases are TGTGCCAGCAACCAACCGGGACAGAGCTACAATGAGCAGTTCTTC. It specifies CASNQPGQSYNEQFF. The chain employs TRBV5-5 and TRBJ2-1, with 7 positions matching TRBD1. Germline CDR1 and CDR2: SGHKS and YYEKEE (reference sequence). Losses at the gene ends were 6 bases for V and 3 bases for J; bases not matched to a gene: 9. This CDR3 spans 15 amino acids.

The J gene is TRBJ2-1, the V gene TRBV12-3 or TRBV12-4; D perhaps matches TRBD2 (7 bases). V lost 9 bases and J 3 bases, leaving 15 bases between the germline ends. This CDR3 has 14 residues. The CDR3 loop reads CASTEGGVYNEQFF. DNA of the CDR3: TGTGCCAGTACGGAGGGGGGGGTCTACAATGAGCAGTTCTTC.

The rearrangement uses TRBV6-2 or TRBV6-3 and TRBJ2-3, with 10 bases aligning to TRBD2. In germline, CDR1 is MNHEY, CDR2 SVGEGT. This CDR3 is built from 15 residues. Unmatched junction bases numbered 11, after V lost 7 bases and J lost 7 bases. The CDR3 region has the DNA TGTGCCAGCATGGTGCCGAGCGGGGGGGCAAATACGCAGTATTTT. Translated: CASMVPSGGANTQYF.

This clonotype was picked up a small number of times. The chain recombines TRBV25-1 with TRBJ1-4; a weak D match, TRBD1 (6 bases). Trimming left V 2 bases short and J 3 bases short, with 13 bases between. The germline V gene has CDR1 MGHDK and CDR2 SYGVNS. CDR3 length: 16 residues. For the CDR3, the DNA is TGTGCCAGCAGTGAACGGTGGGGGCTTCCTAATGAAAAACTGTTTTTT. Amino acids: CASSERWGLPNEKLFF.

V is TRBV9 and J is TRBJ2-7; D uncertain. V was cut by 0 bases and J by 2 bases, with 9 bases left in between. The CDR3 totals 14 residues. Germline loops: CDR1 SGDLS, CDR2 YYNGEE. CDR3 loop: CASSVGVGTYEQYF. The CDR3 DNA reads TGTGCCAGCAGCGTAGGAGTAGGAACCTACGAGCAGTACTTC.

This clonotype turned up a few times. This chain links TRBV6-1 with TRBJ1-5; D is uncertain. Germline-derived CDR1 and CDR2 are MNHNS and SASEGT. The CDR3 is made up of 15 amino acids. V lost 6 bases and J 5 bases, leaving 17 bases between the germline ends. In DNA form, the CDR3 reads TGTGCCAGCAGCCGGACGGTCGCCTCGGATCAGCCCCAGCATTTT. This gives the protein CASSRTVASDQPQHF.

About this clonotype: Its ends do not fully match the called genes, so a read error is possible. The chain uses TRBV28 and TRBJ1-1; D is uncertain. Germline-derived CDR1 and CDR2 are MDHEN and SYDVKM. CDR3 length equals 14 residues. CDR3: CASSPIPVNTETFF. The CDR3 DNA is TGTGCCAGCAGTCCTATCCCAGTGAACACTGAAACTTTCTTT.

The chain couples TRBV7-2 to TRBJ1-1; perhaps TRBD1 as D (5 bases). Germline V gene sequence: CDR1 SGHTA, CDR2 FQGNSA. Between the trimmed V and J ends, which lost 1 base and 1 base, there was a span of 10 bases. This CDR3 comprises 15 residues. CDR3 nucleotide sequence: TGTGCCAGCAGCTTAGAGATCGGGACGAACACTGAAGCTTTCTTT. Translating it yields CASSLEIGTNTEAFF.

This clonotype was recorded a few times. Mismatch with germline at one junction end may stem from a read error. The chain has TRBV4-3 and TRBJ2-1, with 7 bases matching TRBD2. CDR3 length: 14 amino acids. Germline CDR1 is LGHNA and CDR2 is YSLEER. The CDR3 nucleotides read TGCGCCAGCAGCCAGGAAATAGGGACGCGGGAGCAGCTCTTC. Its translation is CASSQEIGTREQLF.

This chain connects TRBV5-1 to TRBJ2-1; tentatively, D is TRBD2 (6 bases). Germline V gene lookup returns CDR1 SGHRS and CDR2 YFSETQ. CDR3 length: 15 residues. V lost 5 bases to trimming and J lost 5 bases, with 17 bases between them. The CDR3 reads CASSEYGGGNNEQFF. Written as DNA, the CDR3 is TGCGCCAGCAGTGAATATGGGGGAGGAAACAATGAGCAGTTCTTC.

The rearrangement joins TRBV12-3 or TRBV12-4 to TRBJ2-7, with 7 bases matching TRBD1. The CDR3 sequence is 16 residues long. The V segment lost 6 bases and the J segment 0 bases; nucleotides outside the gene matches: 11. The CDR3 protein is CASSYDRVGTSYEQYF. The CDR3 DNA follows: TGTGCCAGCAGCTACGACAGGGTAGGGACCTCCTACGAGCAGTACTTC.

This chain links TRBV29-1 with TRBJ2-1; the D gene could be TRBD1 or TRBD2 (5 bases each). The V and J ends lost 8 bases and 8 bases respectively, with 19 bases between them. Germline CDR1 is SQVTM and CDR2 is ANQGSEA. The CDR3 spans 13 residues. The CDR3 nucleotides are TGCAGCACTACCGGGACCCGTGACCATGAGCAGTTCTTC. Translation gives CSTTGTRDHEQFF.

The V call is TRBV6-2 or TRBV6-3, the J call TRBJ2-7; 11 bases fit TRBD2. The germline V gene encodes CDR1 MNHEY and CDR2 SVGEGT. Unmatched junction bases numbered 4, after V lost 6 bases and J lost 3 bases. CDR3 length equals 14 residues. The CDR3 here is CASRALAGGYEQYF. DNA for the CDR3: TGTGCCAGCAGAGCCCTAGCGGGAGGCTACGAGCAGTACTTC.

This clonotype was observed a few times. V gene TRBV4-3 combines with J gene TRBJ1-2; D uncertain. Germline V gives CDR1 LGHNA, CDR2 YSLEER. The V end was cut by 1 base, the J end by 5 bases, with 8 bases between. The CDR3 is 13 residues long. DNA of the CDR3: TGCGCCAGCAGCCAAGGGAGAAGTTATGGCTACACCTTC. Its translation is CASSQGRSYGYTF.

This clonotype was observed a few times. V and J are TRBV5-1 and TRBJ2-7; 7 nucleotides agree with TRBD1. The CDR3 is 13 residues long. V lost 4 bases and J lost 6; bases outside the gene matches: 7. The germline CDR1 and CDR2 sequences are SGHRS and YFSETQ. For the CDR3, the DNA is TGCGCCAGCAGCCGTCTGACAGGGCCCGAGCAGTACTTC. Translation gives CASSRLTGPEQYF.

Ten or more counts support this clonotype. The chain joins TRBV6-4 to TRBJ2-2, with TRBD2 as a possible D gene (6 bases). Trimming took 8 bases from V and 5 from J, leaving 15 bases between them. Germline V lookup: CDR1 MRHNA, CDR2 SNTAGT. CDR3 length: 14 amino acids. CDR3 DNA: TGTGCCAGCCGGAGGGGCTCTGATACCGGGGAGCTGTTTTTT. As protein: CASRRGSDTGELFF.

The chain carries TRBV18 and TRBJ1-4; 7 nucleotides match TRBD1. The CDR3 consists of 13 residues. The germline V gene has CDR1 KGHSH and CDR2 LQKENI. Germline trimming cut 8 bases from V and 5 bases from J; bases unmatched to any gene: 5. Written as DNA, the CDR3 is TGTGCCAGCGCGGGACAGCCGAATGAAAAACTGTTTTTT. It codes for CASAGQPNEKLFF.